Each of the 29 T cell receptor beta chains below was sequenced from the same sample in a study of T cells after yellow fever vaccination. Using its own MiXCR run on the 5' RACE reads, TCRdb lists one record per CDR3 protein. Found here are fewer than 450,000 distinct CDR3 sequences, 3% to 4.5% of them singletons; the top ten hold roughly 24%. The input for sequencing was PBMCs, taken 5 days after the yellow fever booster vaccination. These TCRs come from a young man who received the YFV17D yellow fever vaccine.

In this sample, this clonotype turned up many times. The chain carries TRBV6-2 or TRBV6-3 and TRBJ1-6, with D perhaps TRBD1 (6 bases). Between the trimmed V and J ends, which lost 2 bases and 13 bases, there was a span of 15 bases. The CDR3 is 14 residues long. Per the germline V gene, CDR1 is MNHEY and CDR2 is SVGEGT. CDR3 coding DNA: TGTGCCAGCAGTTACCCTCGGCCAGGGGATCCCCTCCACTTT. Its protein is CASSYPRPGDPLHF.

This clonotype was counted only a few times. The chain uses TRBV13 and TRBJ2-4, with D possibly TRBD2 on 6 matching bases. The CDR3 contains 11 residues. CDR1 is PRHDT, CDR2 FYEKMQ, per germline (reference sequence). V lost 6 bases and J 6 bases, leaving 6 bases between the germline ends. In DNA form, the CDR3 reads TGTGCCAGCAGGCGGGGAAACATTCAGTACTTC. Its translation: CASRRGNIQYF.

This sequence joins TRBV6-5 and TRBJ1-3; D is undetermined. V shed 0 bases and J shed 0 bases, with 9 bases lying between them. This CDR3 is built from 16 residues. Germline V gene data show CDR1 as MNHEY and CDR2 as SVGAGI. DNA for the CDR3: TGTGCCAGCAGTTACTCCCTTCCCACCTCTGGAAACACCATATATTTT. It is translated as CASSYSLPTSGNTIYF.

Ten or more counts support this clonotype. In nucleotides, the CDR3 is TGTGCCAGCAGCTTTGGTGCCCAAGAGACCCAGTACTTC. This encodes CASSFGAQETQYF. J is TRBJ2-5 and V is TRBV11-2; no firm D call. The germline gives CDR1 SGHAT, CDR2 FQNNGV. CDR3 length equals 13 residues. Trimming removed 3 bases at V and 1 base at J, with 6 bases between.

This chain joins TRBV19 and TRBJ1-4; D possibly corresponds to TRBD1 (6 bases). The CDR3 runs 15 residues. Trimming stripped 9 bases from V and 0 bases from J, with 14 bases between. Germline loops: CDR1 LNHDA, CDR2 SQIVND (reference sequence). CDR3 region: CARNTEGATNEKLFF. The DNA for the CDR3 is TGTGCCAGGAATACCGAGGGGGCAACTAATGAAAAACTGTTTTTT.

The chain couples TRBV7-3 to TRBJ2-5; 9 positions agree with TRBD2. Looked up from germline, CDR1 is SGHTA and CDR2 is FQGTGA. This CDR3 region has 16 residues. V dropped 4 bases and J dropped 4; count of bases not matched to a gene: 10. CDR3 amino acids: CASSSIPLSGGETQYF. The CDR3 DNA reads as TGTGCCAGCAGCTCAATCCCCCTTAGCGGGGGAGAGACCCAGTACTTC.

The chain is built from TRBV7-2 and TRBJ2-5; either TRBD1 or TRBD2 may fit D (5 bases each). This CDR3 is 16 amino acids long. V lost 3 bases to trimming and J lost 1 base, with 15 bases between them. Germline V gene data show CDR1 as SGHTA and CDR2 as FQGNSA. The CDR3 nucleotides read TGTGCCAGCAGCTTGAGGGGACCTCGCGCCCAAGAGACCCAGTACTTC. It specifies CASSLRGPRAQETQYF.

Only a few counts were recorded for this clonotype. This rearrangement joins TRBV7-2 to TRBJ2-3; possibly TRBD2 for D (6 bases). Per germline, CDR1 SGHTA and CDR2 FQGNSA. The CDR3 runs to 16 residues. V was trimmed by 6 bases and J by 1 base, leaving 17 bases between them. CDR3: CASSRDSPLRTDTQYF. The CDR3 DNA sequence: TGTGCCAGCAGTCGGGACTCTCCACTACGCACAGATACGCAGTATTTT.

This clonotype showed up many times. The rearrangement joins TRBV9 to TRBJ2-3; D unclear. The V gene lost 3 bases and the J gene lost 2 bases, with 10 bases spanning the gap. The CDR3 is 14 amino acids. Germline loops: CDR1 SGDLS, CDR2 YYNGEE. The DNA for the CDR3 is TGTGCCAGCAGCGGTGGGCTCCTCACAGATACGCAGTATTTT. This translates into CASSGGLLTDTQYF.

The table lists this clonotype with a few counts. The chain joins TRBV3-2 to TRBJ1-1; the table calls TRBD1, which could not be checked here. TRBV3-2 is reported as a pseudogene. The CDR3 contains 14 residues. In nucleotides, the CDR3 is TGTGCCAGCAGCCAAGCGGGGGGGCGGGGTGAAGCTTTCTTT. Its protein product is CASSQAGGRGEAFF.

The CDR3 here is CASSLVASGNTIYF. Written as DNA, the CDR3 is TGTGCCAGCAGCTTAGTTGCCTCTGGAAACACCATATATTTT. The chain uses TRBV7-9 and TRBJ1-3; D is unresolved. Trimming shortened V by 1 base and J by 0 bases, and 4 bases separated the two germline ends. Per germline, CDR1 SEHNR and CDR2 FQNEAQ (reference sequence). CDR3 length: 14 amino acids.

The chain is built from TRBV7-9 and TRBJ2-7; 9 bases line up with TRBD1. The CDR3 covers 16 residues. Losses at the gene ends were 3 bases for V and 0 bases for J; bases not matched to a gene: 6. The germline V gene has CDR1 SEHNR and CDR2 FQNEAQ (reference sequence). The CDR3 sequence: CASSLPGTGNSYEQYV. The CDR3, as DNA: TGTGCCAGCAGCTTGCCAGGGACAGGGAACTCCTACGAGCAGTACGTC.

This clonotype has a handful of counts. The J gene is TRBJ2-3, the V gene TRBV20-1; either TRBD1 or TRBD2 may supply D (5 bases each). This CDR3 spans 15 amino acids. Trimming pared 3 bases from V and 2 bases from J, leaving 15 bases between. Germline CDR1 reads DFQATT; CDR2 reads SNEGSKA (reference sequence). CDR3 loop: CSASPPRDHTDTQYF. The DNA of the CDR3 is TGCAGTGCTAGCCCCCCCCGGGACCACACAGATACGCAGTATTTT.

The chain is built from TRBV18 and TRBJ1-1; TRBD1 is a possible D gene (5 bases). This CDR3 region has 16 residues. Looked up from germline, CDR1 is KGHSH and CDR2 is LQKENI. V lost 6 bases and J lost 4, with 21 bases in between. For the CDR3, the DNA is TGTGCCAGCTCGTTCACCCGGGGCTCGGAGGGCACTGAAGCTTTCTTT. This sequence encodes CASSFTRGSEGTEAFF. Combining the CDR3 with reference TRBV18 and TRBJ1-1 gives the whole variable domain NAGVMQNPRHLVRRRGQEARLRCSPMKGHSHVYWYRQLPEEGLKFMVYLQKENIIDESGMPKERFSAEFPKEGPSILRIQQVVRGDSAAYFCASSFTRGSEGTEAFFGQGTRLTVV.

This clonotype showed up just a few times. The DNA of the CDR3 is TGTGCCAGCAGTTTAGCAGGGGACTATTTAAGGAATGAGCAGTTCTTC. This gives the protein CASSLAGDYLRNEQFF. The chain has TRBV27 and TRBJ2-1; TRBD2 might be the D (7 bases). Germline values: CDR1 MNHEY, CDR2 SMNVEV (reference sequence). The CDR3 sequence is 16 residues long. V lost 2 bases and J 7 bases, leaving 18 bases between the germline ends.

CDR3 in amino acids: CASSIAWGDEQYF. The CDR3 DNA follows: TGTGCCAGCAGCATTGCCTGGGGGGACGAGCAGTACTTC. The genes are TRBV3-1 and TRBJ2-7; D possibly corresponds to TRBD2 (6 bases). The CDR3 covers 13 residues. Germline assignment: CDR1 LGHDT and CDR2 YNNKEL (reference sequence). Trimming stripped 5 bases from V and 5 bases from J, with 13 bases between.

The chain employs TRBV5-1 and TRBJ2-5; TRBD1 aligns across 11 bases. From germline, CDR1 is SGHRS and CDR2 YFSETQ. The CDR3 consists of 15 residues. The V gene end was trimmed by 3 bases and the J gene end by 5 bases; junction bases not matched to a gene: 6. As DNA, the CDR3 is TGCGCCAGCAGCTCGGGGACAGGGGGTCATGAGACCCAGTACTTC. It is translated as CASSSGTGGHETQYF. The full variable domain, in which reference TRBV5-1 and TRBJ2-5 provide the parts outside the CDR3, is KAGVTQTPRYLIKTRGQQVTLSCSPISGHRSVSWYQQTPGQGLQFLFEYFSETQRNKGNFPGRFSGRQFSNSRSEMNVSTLELGDSALYLCASSSGTGGHETQYFGPGTRLLVL.

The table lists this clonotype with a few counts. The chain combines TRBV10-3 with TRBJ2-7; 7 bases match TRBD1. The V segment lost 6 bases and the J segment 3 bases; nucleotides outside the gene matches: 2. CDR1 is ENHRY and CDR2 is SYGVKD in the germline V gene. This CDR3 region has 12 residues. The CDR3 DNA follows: TGTGCCATCAGCGGGACAGACTACGAGCAGTACGTC. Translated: CAISGTDYEQYV.

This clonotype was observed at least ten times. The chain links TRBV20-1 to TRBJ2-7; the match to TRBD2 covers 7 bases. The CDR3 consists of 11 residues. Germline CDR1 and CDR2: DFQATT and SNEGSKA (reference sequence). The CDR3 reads CSLAGGNEQYV. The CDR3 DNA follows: TGCAGCCTGGCCGGGGGGAACGAGCAGTACGTC.

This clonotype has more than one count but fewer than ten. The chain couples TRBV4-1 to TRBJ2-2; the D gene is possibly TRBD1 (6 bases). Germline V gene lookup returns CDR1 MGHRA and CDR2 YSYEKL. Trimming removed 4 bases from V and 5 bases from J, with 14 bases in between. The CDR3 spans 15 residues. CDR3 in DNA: TGCGCCAGCAGCCGTACCGCAGGGGTAACCGGGGAGCTGTTTTTT. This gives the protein CASSRTAGVTGELFF.

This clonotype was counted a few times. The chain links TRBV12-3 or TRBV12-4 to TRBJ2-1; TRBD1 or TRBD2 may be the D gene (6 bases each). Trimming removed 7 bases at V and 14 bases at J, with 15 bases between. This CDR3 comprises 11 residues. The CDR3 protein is CASTEGGLEFF. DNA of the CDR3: TGTGCCAGCACCGAGGGGGGCCTGGAGTTCTTC.

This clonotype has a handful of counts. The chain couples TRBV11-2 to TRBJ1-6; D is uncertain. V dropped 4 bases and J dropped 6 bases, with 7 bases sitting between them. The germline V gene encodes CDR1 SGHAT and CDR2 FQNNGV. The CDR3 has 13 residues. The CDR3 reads CASSSTFNSPLHF. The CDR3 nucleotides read TGTGCCAGCAGCTCCACATTTAATTCACCCCTCCACTTT.

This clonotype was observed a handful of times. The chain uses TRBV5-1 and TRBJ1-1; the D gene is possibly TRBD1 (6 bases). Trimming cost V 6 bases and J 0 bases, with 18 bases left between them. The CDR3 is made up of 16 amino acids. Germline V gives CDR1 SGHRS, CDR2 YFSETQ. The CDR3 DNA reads TGCGCCAGCACCACCCGGACGACAGGATTGAACACTGAAGCTTTCTTT. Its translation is CASTTRTTGLNTEAFF.

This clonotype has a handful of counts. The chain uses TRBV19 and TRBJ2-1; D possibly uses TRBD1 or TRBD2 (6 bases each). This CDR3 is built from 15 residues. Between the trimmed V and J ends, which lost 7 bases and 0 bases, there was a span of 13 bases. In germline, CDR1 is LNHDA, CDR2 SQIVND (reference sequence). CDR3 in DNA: TGTGCCAGTAAGAGGGGGACTGGCTCCTACAATGAGCAGTTCTTC. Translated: CASKRGTGSYNEQFF.

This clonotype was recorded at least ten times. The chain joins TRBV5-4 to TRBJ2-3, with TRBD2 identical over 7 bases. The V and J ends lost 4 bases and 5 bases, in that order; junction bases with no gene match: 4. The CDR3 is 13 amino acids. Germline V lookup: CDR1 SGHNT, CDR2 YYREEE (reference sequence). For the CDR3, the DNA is TGTGCCAGCAGCGGACTAGTGGAAGATACGCAGTATTTT. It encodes CASSGLVEDTQYF.

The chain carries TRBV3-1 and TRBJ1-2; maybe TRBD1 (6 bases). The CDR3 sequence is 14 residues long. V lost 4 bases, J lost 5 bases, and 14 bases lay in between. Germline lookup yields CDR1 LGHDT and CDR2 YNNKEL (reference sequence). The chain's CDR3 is CASSLGSGHYGYTF. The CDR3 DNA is TGTGCCAGCAGCCTGGGGTCGGGACATTATGGCTACACCTTC.

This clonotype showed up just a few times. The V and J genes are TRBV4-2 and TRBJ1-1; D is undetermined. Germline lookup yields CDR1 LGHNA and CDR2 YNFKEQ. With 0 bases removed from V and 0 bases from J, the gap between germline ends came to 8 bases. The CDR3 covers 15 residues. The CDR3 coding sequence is TGTGCCAGCAGCCAAGACCAGCTTATGAACACTGAAGCTTTCTTT. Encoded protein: CASSQDQLMNTEAFF.

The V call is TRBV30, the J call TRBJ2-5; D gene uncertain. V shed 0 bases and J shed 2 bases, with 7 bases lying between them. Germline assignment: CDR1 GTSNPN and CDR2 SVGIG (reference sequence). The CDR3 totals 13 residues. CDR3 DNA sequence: TGTGCCTGGAGTGTAGGCATTCAAGAGACCCAGTACTTC. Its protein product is CAWSVGIQETQYF.

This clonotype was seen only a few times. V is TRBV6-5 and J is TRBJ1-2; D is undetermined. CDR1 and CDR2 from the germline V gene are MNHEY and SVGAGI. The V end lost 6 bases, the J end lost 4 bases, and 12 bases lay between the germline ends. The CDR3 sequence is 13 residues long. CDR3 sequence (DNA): TGTGCCAGCAGGACGACGTCGGGCTATGGCTACACCTTC. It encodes CASRTTSGYGYTF.